What follows are 8 T cell receptor beta chains derived from one specimen sequenced in a study of regulatory T cells in long-lasting Graves disease. Through Arm-PCR of CDR3 regions and iRepertoire HTBI primers, TCR beta libraries were built. Using its own MiXCR run on the multiplex PCR reads, TCRdb lists one record per CDR3 protein. The sample holds hundreds of thousands of distinct CDR3 sequences, less than 20% seen once. Time point of the sample: newly diagnosed GD, antithyroid drugs for less than 3 months. Generation of the TCR library employed RNA extracted from PBMCs. These data were likewise used in another study, on T cells in Graves' hyperthyroidism and ophthalmopathy.

The specimen was peripheral blood mononuclear cells (PBMCs), collected at new diagnosis, from a patient treated with antithyroid drugs. The source of these receptors is a woman between 25 and 40 years old with Graves disease.

As concerns this clonotype: A clone one base away is much larger, so this may be a read error. The V call is TRBV28, the J call TRBJ2-1, with TRBD1 identical over 9 bases. The CDR3 totals 14 residues. Looked up from germline, CDR1 is MDHEN and CDR2 is SYDVKM. CDR3 in DNA: TGTGCCAGCAGTGATGACAGGGGGGGGAATGAGCAGCTCTTC. Encoded protein: CASSDDRGGNEQLF.

This clonotype was seen more than once but under ten times. The V call is TRBV24-1, the J call TRBJ2-3; D uncertain. Per the germline V gene, CDR1 is KGHDR and CDR2 is SFDVKD. Trimming cost V 6 bases and J 6 bases, with 15 bases left between them. This CDR3 is built from 14 residues. CDR3 residues: CATSSPQWADTQYF. CDR3 bases: TGTGCCACCAGTTCGCCCCAGTGGGCGGATACGCAGTATTTT.

Ten or more counts support this clonotype. The chain has TRBV20-1 and TRBJ2-5; tentatively, D is TRBD1 (5 bases). Trimming stripped 3 bases from V and 1 base from J, with 6 bases between. This CDR3 is 12 amino acids long. Germline loops: CDR1 DFQATT, CDR2 SNEGSKA (reference sequence). For the CDR3, the DNA is TGCAGTGCTAGGGACACCCAAGAGACCCAGTACTTC. It codes for CSARDTQETQYF.

About this clonotype itself: Since a much larger clone is just one base distant, this may be a read error. The CDR3 does not end in the conserved phenylalanine or tryptophan, so this is likely a read error. The genes are TRBV6-1 and TRBJ1-2; 8 nucleotides match TRBD1. Germline-derived CDR1 and CDR2 are MNHNS and SASEGT. The CDR3 is 15 residues long. Trimming took 8 bases from V and 8 from J; bases not matched to a gene: 16. The CDR3 spells CASQLDPGQGRGYTS. The CDR3 coding sequence is TGTGCCAGCCAATTGGACCCCGGACAGGGACGCGGCTACACCTCC.

Note on this clonotype: A read error may explain this, as a much larger clone is one base away. The CDR3 does not end in the conserved phenylalanine or tryptophan, so this is likely a read error. The V and J genes are TRBV15 and TRBJ2-5; perhaps TRBD2 as D (5 bases). CDR3 length: 14 residues. Germline CDR1 and CDR2: LNHNV and YYDKDF (reference sequence). V was cut by 1 base and J by 2 bases, with 8 bases left in between. CDR3 DNA sequence: TGTGCCACCAGCAGAGGGGGAGTTCAAGAGACCCAGTACCTC. Translation gives CATSRGGVQETQYL.

This clonotype was seen a few times. The genes are TRBV9 and TRBJ1-6, with no clear D. Trimming pared 2 bases from V and 5 bases from J, leaving 5 bases between. This CDR3 is built from 13 residues. Per the germline V gene, CDR1 is SGDLS and CDR2 is YYNGEE. CDR3 DNA: TGTGCCAGCAGCGTTTCTAATAATTCACCCCTCCACTTT. Encoded protein: CASSVSNNSPLHF.

CDR3 nucleotide sequence: TGTGCCAGCAGCCAAGCCTTGTACGGGGACAGATCCTACGAGCAGTACTTC. This encodes CASSQALYGDRSYEQYF. The J gene is TRBJ2-7, the V gene TRBV14; 7 nucleotides align to TRBD1. V shed 1 base, J shed 1 base, and the junction held 10 bases outside the gene matches. Germline V CDR1 and CDR2: SGHDN, FVKESK. The CDR3 length is 17 residues. The entire variable domain, with the rest obtained from reference TRBV14 and TRBJ2-7, is as follows: EAGVTQFPSHSVIEKGQTVTLRCDPISGHDNLYWYRRVMGKEIKFLLHFVKESKQDESGMPNNRFLAERTGGTYSTLKVQPAELEDSGVYFCASSQALYGDRSYEQYFGPGTRLTVT.

This clonotype was detected ten times or more. The rearrangement joins TRBV20-1 to TRBJ1-1; D possibly corresponds to TRBD1 (5 bases). The V gene lost 3 bases and the J gene lost 5 bases, with 13 bases spanning the gap. Germline V gives CDR1 DFQATT, CDR2 SNEGSKA (reference sequence). The CDR3 sequence is 13 residues long. CDR3 DNA: TGCAGTGCTAGTGTAACGGGGGGGACTGAAGCTTTCTTT. It encodes CSASVTGGTEAFF.